This T cell receptor (beta chain) appears in the sequencing data of a study of response to subunit inactivated influenza vaccine. Overall study findings and caveats: Researchers suggested that each seasonal influenza vaccination recruits few new T cells.

TCRdb itself ran the RT-PCR reads through MiXCR, one entry per CDR3 protein. This table holds roughly 290,000 distinct CDR3 sequences, around a fifth found once. This clonotype turned up a few times. Its specificity is unknown. This TCR was sampled from a man aged 50 to 69 who received an inactivated influenza vaccine. The sample here was PBMCs from blood, taken about 20 months after vaccination.

CDR3 in amino acids: CASSLSRAFNEQFF. The DNA of the CDR3 is TGCGCCAGCAGCTTGAGTAGGGCTTTCAATGAGCAGTTCTTC. The genes are TRBV5-1 and TRBJ2-1; D ambiguous. The germline gives CDR1 SGHRS, CDR2 YFSETQ. Trimming removed 1 base from V and 6 bases from J, with 11 bases in between. The CDR3 spans 14 residues.